The 25 T cell receptor beta chains below come from one sample, sequenced in a study of cytotoxic CD8 clonotypes in ibrutinib-treated CLL (TCRdb year 2021). Libraries were prepared through the immunoSEQ multiplex PCR assay. Drawn from immuneACCESS, this table holds only the in-frame rearrangements with V and J called that TCRdb kept. Clones are partly lost; checked studies trace under half to an unresolved V gene and leave the rest unexplained. The table for this sample lists approximately 45,000 clones; less than 70% of them were counted only once. The ten largest make up 13% of the sample. The intended sense of this specimen's time point label: about eleven months on ibrutinib. The sequenced sample was PBMCs, obtained after 12 months of ibrutinib treatment. The receptors were gathered from a human donor with chronic lymphocytic leukemia.

This chain connects TRBV5-5 to TRBJ1-1, with a tentative D call TRBD1 (5 bases). V was clipped by 4 bases and J by 2 bases, with 15 bases between them. The CDR3 length is 15 residues. The germline V gene encodes CDR1 SGHKS and CDR2 YYEKEE (reference sequence). CDR3 in DNA: TGTGCCAGCAGCCCGGGGGTCAGGGTAAACACTGAAGCTTTCTTT. Its protein product is CASSPGVRVNTEAFF.

This sequence joins TRBV7-9 and TRBJ2-5; D remains unclear. This CDR3 is built from 13 residues. In germline, CDR1 is SEHNR, CDR2 FQNEAQ (reference sequence). Trimming left V 0 bases short and J 4 bases short, with 6 bases between. The CDR3 coding sequence is TGTGCCAGCAGCTTAGCAGGTTCAGAGACCCAGTACTTC. Protein product: CASSLAGSETQYF.

The chain carries TRBV7-2 and TRBJ1-5, with a tentative D call TRBD1 (6 bases). The CDR3 is 14 amino acids. Trimming pared 6 bases from V and 4 bases from J, leaving 13 bases between. Germline CDR1 and CDR2: SGHTA and FQGNSA. In DNA form, the CDR3 reads TGTGCCAGCAGACGCGGGACAATTAATCAGCCCCAGCATTTT. It is translated as CASRRGTINQPQHF.

This sequence joins TRBV7-2 and TRBJ2-2; 7 bases map to TRBD2. There are 15 residues in the CDR3. The ends lost 5 bases at V and 7 bases at J; junction bases unmatched: 10. Germline CDR1 is SGHTA and CDR2 is FQGNSA. The CDR3 loop is CASSPPWEGGGELFF. The CDR3 DNA sequence: TGTGCCAGCAGCCCGCCTTGGGAGGGAGGCGGGGAGCTGTTTTTT.

The rearrangement uses TRBV11-1 and TRBJ2-3; D gene unclear. This CDR3 contains 15 residues. Trimming took 1 base from V and 4 from J, leaving 12 bases between them. The germline V gene encodes CDR1 SGHAT and CDR2 FQDESV (reference sequence). For the CDR3, the DNA is TGTGCCAGCAGCTTAGTCGGGCGGCGCTCAGATACGCAGTATTTT. Amino acid sequence: CASSLVGRRSDTQYF.

The J gene is TRBJ1-3, the V gene TRBV5-8, with D uncertain. The CDR3 length is 14 residues. Germline-derived CDR1 and CDR2 are SGHTS and YDEGEE. V lost 2 bases and J lost 0, with 6 bases in between. The CDR3 bases are TGTGCCAGCAGCTTTTGGGTCTCTGGAAACACCATATATTTT. Translated: CASSFWVSGNTIYF.

The chain is built from TRBV6-4 and TRBJ2-5, with D unresolved. CDR1 and CDR2 from the germline V gene are MRHNA and SNTAGT. The CDR3 totals 13 residues. V lost 0 bases and J lost 4, with 6 bases in between. CDR3 DNA sequence: TGTGCCAGCAGTGACTCGGCCGGAGAGACCCAGTACTTC. This encodes CASSDSAGETQYF.

This clone occurred a few times. The chain is built from TRBV11-3 and TRBJ1-1; 7 nucleotides align to TRBD1. Per germline, CDR1 SGHNT and CDR2 YENEEA. The V gene end was trimmed by 5 bases and the J gene end by 6 bases; junction bases not matched to a gene: 6. The CDR3 consists of 13 residues. This CDR3 reads CASSKGALAEAFF. CDR3 nucleotide sequence: TGTGCCAGCAGCAAGGGGGCCCTCGCTGAAGCTTTCTTT. Looking up the rest from reference TRBV11-3 and TRBJ1-1 gives the full variable domain: EAGVVQSPRYKIIEKKQPVAFWCNPISGHNTLYWYLQNLGQGPELLIRYENEEAVDDSQLPKDRFSAERLKGVDSTLKIQPAELGDSAVYLCASSKGALAEAFFGQGTRLTVV.

The chain joins TRBV5-1 to TRBJ2-7, with TRBD1 matching over 9 bases. V shed 2 bases, J shed 4 bases, and the junction held 7 bases outside the gene matches. This CDR3 has 15 amino acids. Per germline, CDR1 SGHRS and CDR2 YFSETQ. The CDR3 sequence is CASSFTGGAQYEQYF. The CDR3 bases are TGCGCCAGCAGCTTTACAGGGGGCGCCCAATACGAGCAGTACTTC.

The chain recombines TRBV7-9 with TRBJ2-1; possibly TRBD2 for D (6 bases). There are 16 residues in the CDR3. Germline CDR1 is SEHNR and CDR2 is FQNEAQ (reference sequence). V lost 0 bases to trimming and J lost 4 bases, with 13 bases between them. The CDR3 DNA reads TGTGCCAGCAGCTTAGCACCGGGACTCCCGTACAATGAGCAGTTCTTC. Its protein is CASSLAPGLPYNEQFF. The full variable domain, with the rest looked up from reference TRBV7-9 and TRBJ2-1, is DTGVSQNPRHKITKRGQNVTFRCDPISEHNRLYWYRQTLGQGPEFLTYFQNEAQLEKSRLLSDRFSAERPKGSFSTLEIQRTEQGDSAMYLCASSLAPGLPYNEQFFGPGTRLTVL.

J is TRBJ2-3 and V is TRBV5-6; no definite D call. The CDR3 has 18 residues. Germline V CDR1 and CDR2: SGHDT, YYEEEE. Trimming left V 3 bases short and J 1 base short, with 21 bases between. CDR3 residues: CASSSPALLGGGTDTQYF. For the CDR3, the DNA is TGTGCCAGCAGCTCTCCGGCCCTTCTGGGCGGCGGCACAGATACGCAGTATTTT.

This clone was picked up a small number of times. The chain uses TRBV6-5 and TRBJ1-5; 9 bases map to TRBD1. The CDR3 runs 13 residues. The V and J ends lost 8 bases and 6 bases, in that order; junction bases with no gene match: 5. Germline V gives CDR1 MNHEY, CDR2 SVGAGI. In DNA, the CDR3 is TGTGCCAGCGGTGGGACAGGGTCTCAGCCCCAGCATTTT. Amino acid sequence: CASGGTGSQPQHF.

V is TRBV5-1 and J is TRBJ1-6; D gene ambiguous. The V and J ends lost 4 bases and 0 bases respectively, with 8 bases between them. Germline assignment: CDR1 SGHRS and CDR2 YFSETQ. The CDR3 is made up of 15 amino acids. The DNA for the CDR3 is TGCGCCAGCAGCATGGAAAGCTCCTATAATTCACCCCTCCACTTT. Its protein is CASSMESSYNSPLHF.

V is TRBV7-3 and J is TRBJ2-3, with D maybe TRBD2 (5 bases). The V and J ends lost 5 bases and 2 bases respectively, with 17 bases between them. This CDR3 has 16 residues. Per the germline V gene, CDR1 is SGHTA and CDR2 is FQGTGA. The CDR3 sequence: CASSLGRVGYTDTQYF. CDR3 in DNA: TGTGCCAGCAGCCTAGGGCGGGTAGGCTACACAGATACGCAGTATTTT.

The J gene is TRBJ2-3, the V gene TRBV7-9; no firm D call. The germline gives CDR1 SEHNR, CDR2 FQNEAQ (reference sequence). CDR3 length: 13 residues. V was pared by 5 bases and J by 1 base, with 7 bases between. CDR3 protein: CASSHGGTDTQYF. CDR3 in DNA: TGTGCCAGCAGCCACGGTGGCACAGATACGCAGTATTTT.

CDR3 DNA: TGTGCCAGCAGTGAAGTTAACAGCAAAAACATTCAGTACTTC. This gives the protein CASSEVNSKNIQYF. The chain combines TRBV2 with TRBJ2-4, with D uncertain. The CDR3 is 14 amino acids. CDR1 is SNHLY and CDR2 is FYNNEI in the germline V gene. Trimming cost V 1 base and J 3 bases, with 7 bases left between them.

The chain employs TRBV6-5 and TRBJ2-5; a weak D match, TRBD2 (5 bases). This CDR3 is built from 15 residues. The germline CDR1 and CDR2 sequences are MNHEY and SVGAGI. V was cut by 2 bases and J by 4 bases, with 14 bases left in between. Written as DNA, the CDR3 is TGTGCCAGCAGTTACAGAGGCTCAGAGGGAGAGACCCAGTACTTC. Translation: CASSYRGSEGETQYF.

The gene calls are TRBV4-1 and TRBJ1-4, with D unclear. This CDR3 contains 13 residues. CDR1 is MGHRA and CDR2 is YSYEKL in the germline V gene. Trimming cost V 0 bases and J 8 bases, with 7 bases left between them. The CDR3 spells CASSQEWNEKLFF. The CDR3 DNA sequence: TGCGCCAGCAGCCAAGAATGGAACGAAAAACTGTTTTTT.

DNA of the CDR3: TGTGCCAGCAGTCAACCGGGACAACAAGAGACCCAGTACTTC. This sequence encodes CASSQPGQQETQYF. V gene TRBV7-3 combines with J gene TRBJ2-5, with a tentative D call TRBD1 (6 bases). V lost 6 bases and J lost 2, with 13 bases in between. The CDR3 totals 14 residues. CDR1 SGHTA and CDR2 FQGTGA come from the germline V gene.

The chain recombines TRBV2 with TRBJ1-6, with D perhaps matching TRBD1 (6 bases). Per germline, CDR1 SNHLY and CDR2 FYNNEI. CDR3 length: 17 residues. V was trimmed by 3 bases and J by 7 bases, leaving 19 bases between them. The DNA of the CDR3 is TGTGCCAGCAGTGACCAGACAGGTCCTTCCCACAATTCACCCCTCCACTTT. Its translation: CASSDQTGPSHNSPLHF.

This clone came up a few times. The CDR3 DNA reads TGTGCCAGCAGCGTAGTCGGGGATCCCAGGACTGAAGCTTTCTTT. Encoded protein: CASSVVGDPRTEAFF. The chain joins TRBV9 to TRBJ1-1; the D is unclear. V was shortened by 0 bases and J by 5 bases, with 14 bases between the two germline ends. The CDR3 contains 15 residues. Germline CDR1 reads SGDLS; CDR2 reads YYNGEE.

The sample holds a few counts of this clone. This sequence joins TRBV11-2 and TRBJ2-3; TRBD2 aligns across 9 bases. The CDR3 has 14 amino acids. The J segment lost 4 bases and the V segment lost 5 bases, leaving 4 bases of the junction unmatched. Germline V CDR1 and CDR2: SGHAT, FQNNGV. CDR3 DNA sequence: TGTGCCAGCAGCCCCCGGACTAGCGCAGATACGCAGTATTTT. Its translation: CASSPRTSADTQYF.

V gene TRBV5-1 combines with J gene TRBJ2-3, with 10 positions matching TRBD2. Germline CDR1 SGHRS, CDR2 YFSETQ. Germline trimming cut 0 bases from V and 2 bases from J; bases unmatched to any gene: 3. This CDR3 contains 16 residues. The CDR3 loop reads CASSLDLAGDTDTQYF. CDR3 sequence (DNA): TGCGCCAGCAGCTTGGATCTAGCGGGGGACACAGATACGCAGTATTTT.

V is TRBV6-5 and J is TRBJ2-5; D possibly corresponds to TRBD2 (5 bases). Per germline, CDR1 MNHEY and CDR2 SVGAGI. The V end lost 5 bases, the J end lost 4 bases, and 14 bases lay between the germline ends. CDR3 size: 14 residues. The CDR3 DNA sequence: TGTGCCAGCAGTACGTTGGTCGGACTAGAGACCCAGTACTTC. This gives the protein CASSTLVGLETQYF.

This rearrangement joins TRBV5-1 to TRBJ2-1; D is ambiguous. This CDR3 has 12 amino acids. Germline CDR1 reads SGHRS; CDR2 reads YFSETQ. Trimming left V 5 bases short and J 7 bases short, with 10 bases between. The CDR3 spells CASSMLRNEQFF. The CDR3 DNA sequence: TGCGCCAGCAGTATGCTGCGGAATGAGCAGTTCTTC.